This TCR beta chain was recovered during a study of cytomegalovirus exposure and HLA in healthy donors. Study information: Clustering assigned 70% to 85% of the approximately 400 genotyped donors to the Caucasian-associated ancestry cluster.

The length of the CDR3 is 16 residues. With 5 bases clipped from V and 4 bases from J, the junction kept 11 bases outside the gene matches. Germline values: CDR1 MDHEN, CDR2 SYDVKM. With 60 Vbeta and 13 Jbeta primers, the PCR was carried out. Here immunoSEQ multiplex PCR was the method, and the copy in TCRdb shows in-frame clones only, minus some. Found here are 150,000 to 200,000 clones, roughly 80% of them singletons; the top ten hold about 7%. The count of this clone is one. Its antigen is currently unknown. Whole-study results and caveats: Across donors, most TCRs were seen rarely, yet some public ones were widespread. With later analysis, a missense DCLRE1C variant became linked to TCR beta V- and J-gene trimming.

The sequencing sample was made of PBMCs. The TCR comes from a woman in her twenties or thirties in good health and CMV-seropositive. V and J are TRBV28 and TRBJ2-4; 7 bases are shared with TRBD1. For the CDR3, the DNA is TGTGCCAGCAGTCTCTTAGCTGAACAGGGGAAAAACATTCAGTACTTC. This codes for CASSLLAEQGKNIQYF.